This T cell receptor beta chain was captured by sequencing in a study of blood T cell repertoires in COVID-19. The overall study: Collection of acute and convalescent COVID-19 samples took place in the United States, Italy and Spain.

Original handling: Reference gene primers were amplified, and this amplification served to estimate nucleated cell counts. Profiling relied on immunoSEQ multiplex PCR, and the TCRdb table lists in-frame clones only, not all of them. V, J and clone size derive from that table, while D and trimming were established from the DNA sequence. Found here are more than 20,000 clones, approximately 73% of them singletons; the top ten hold 15% to 20%. Germline assignment: CDR1 SGDLS and CDR2 YYNGEE. This CDR3 is built from 16 residues. V lost 3 bases to trimming and J lost 3 bases; unmatched junction nucleotides: 9.

The sample comprised peripheral blood. This clonotype was obtained from a human donor in a cohort sampled during active or convalescent COVID-19. This sequence joins TRBV9 and TRBJ1-2, with 9 bases aligning to TRBD1. CDR3 sequence reads: CASSETITGGYYGYTF. CDR3 coding DNA: TGTGCCAGCAGCGAGACTATTACAGGGGGCTACTATGGCTACACCTTC.